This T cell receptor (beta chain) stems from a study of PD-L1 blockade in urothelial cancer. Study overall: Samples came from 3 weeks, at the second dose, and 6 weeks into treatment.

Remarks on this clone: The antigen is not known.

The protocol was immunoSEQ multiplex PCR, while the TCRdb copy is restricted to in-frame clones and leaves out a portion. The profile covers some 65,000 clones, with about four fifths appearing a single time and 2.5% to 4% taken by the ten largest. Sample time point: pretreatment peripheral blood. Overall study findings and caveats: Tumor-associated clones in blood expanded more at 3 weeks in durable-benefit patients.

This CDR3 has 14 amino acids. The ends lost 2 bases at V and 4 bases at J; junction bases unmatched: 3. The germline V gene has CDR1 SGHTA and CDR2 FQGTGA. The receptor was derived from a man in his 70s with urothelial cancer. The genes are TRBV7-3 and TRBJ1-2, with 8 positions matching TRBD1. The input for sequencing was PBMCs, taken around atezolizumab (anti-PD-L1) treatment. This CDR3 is CASSLDRGGYGYTF. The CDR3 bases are TGTGCCAGCAGCTTAGACAGGGGAGGCTATGGCTACACCTTC.